This TCR beta chain was recovered during a study of blood T cell repertoires in COVID-19. For the study at large: Acute-phase and convalescent COVID-19 samples originated in the United States, Italy and Spain.

The CDR3 sequence is 15 residues long. Germline V gene sequence: CDR1 SGHKS, CDR2 YYEKEE (reference sequence). Trimming at V came to 6 bases and at J to 1 base, leaving 6 bases not matched to a gene. The authors' processing: Researchers report that nucleated cell counts were estimated from reference gene primer amplification. Sequenced by immunoSEQ multiplex PCR; TCRdb stores in-frame clones only, minus some. Clonal size and the V and J genes are those of that table, whereas D and trimming came from the DNA. Of some 150,000 clones detected, 85% to 90% appear once; the ten largest clones hold over 2%.

This receptor was taken from a man aged 50-60 years with active COVID-19. This chain uses TRBV5-5 with TRBJ2-2, with 7 bases matching TRBD1. Sequenced material: peripheral blood. CDR3 sequence: CASTPQGLNTGELFF. CDR3 in DNA: TGTGCCAGCACCCCACAGGGGTTGAACACCGGGGAGCTGTTTTTT. Variable domain in full (rest from reference TRBV5-5 and TRBJ2-2): DAGVTQSPTHLIKTRGQQVTLRCSPISGHKSVSWYQQVLGQGPQFIFQYYEKEERGRGNFPDRFSARQFPNYSSELNVNALLLGDSALYLCASTPQGLNTGELFFGEGSRLTVL.